The 7 T cell receptor beta chains presented below share a single source sample, sequenced in a study of blood T cells in healthy people across ages. For the second PCR, which ran for about 7 to 12 cycles, a sample-barcoded 5' primer and a J-beta primer mix were used. One entry per CDR3 protein results from TCRdb running MiXCR on the 5' RACE reads. The sample lists about 670,000 distinct CDR3 sequences, approximately 40% seen once, with around 32% in the top ten. The sequenced sample was blood. These receptor sequences come from an elderly man in good health.

The chain joins TRBV7-8 to TRBJ1-1, with 7 bases aligning to TRBD1. The CDR3 loop spans 16 amino acids. Germline loops: CDR1 SGHVS, CDR2 FQNEAQ. V was clipped by 5 bases and J by 5 bases; unmatched bases: 14. CDR3 DNA sequence: TGTGCCAGCAGCCCACGGTCGGTACAGGGGAGAACTGAAGCTTTCTTT. Protein sequence: CASSPRSVQGRTEAFF.

The rearrangement links TRBV5-1 to TRBJ2-1; D not resolved. V was shortened by 6 bases and J by 5 bases, with 12 bases between the two germline ends. Germline CDR1 and CDR2: SGHRS and YFSETQ. The CDR3 runs to 13 residues. For the CDR3, the DNA is TGCGCCAGCACATCGCAGGTTGACAATGAGCAGTTCTTC. Translation: CASTSQVDNEQFF. Full variable domain (outside the CDR3, taken from reference TRBV5-1 and TRBJ2-1): KAGVTQTPRYLIKTRGQQVTLSCSPISGHRSVSWYQQTPGQGLQFLFEYFSETQRNKGNFPGRFSGRQFSNSRSEMNVSTLELGDSALYLCASTSQVDNEQFFGPGTRLTVL.

The chain joins TRBV5-1 to TRBJ2-7; D remains unclear. The V gene's germline CDR1 is SGHRS and CDR2 YFSETQ. The CDR3 consists of 14 residues. V was cut by 1 base and J by 2 bases, with 10 bases left in between. CDR3 DNA sequence: TGCGCCAGCAGCTTGTCGCGACTTCCCTACGAGCAGTACTTC. It yields the protein CASSLSRLPYEQYF.

This clonotype was counted many times. This chain joins TRBV29-1 and TRBJ2-7; 9 positions agree with TRBD1. The CDR3 runs 13 residues. The trim removed 7 bases at V and 3 bases at J, leaving 7 bases unmatched. Germline V gene sequence: CDR1 SQVTM, CDR2 ANQGSEA. CDR3 amino acids: CSAGRGQGYEQYF. In DNA form, the CDR3 reads TGCAGCGCTGGCAGGGGACAGGGCTACGAGCAGTACTTC.

In the case of this clonotype: This may stem from a read error, because a much larger clone lies one nucleotide away. V gene TRBV11-3 combines with J gene TRBJ2-6; D may be TRBD2 (5 bases). With 5 bases removed from V and 0 bases from J, the gap between germline ends came to 8 bases. The germline CDR1 and CDR2 sequences are SGHNT and YENEEA. The CDR3 is 15 residues long. For the CDR3, the DNA is TGTGCCAGCAGCAATGGAGGCTCTGGGGCCAACGTCCTGACTTTC. It encodes CASSNGGSGANVLTF.

The genes are TRBV18 and TRBJ2-7, with 7 nucleotides matching TRBD1. The CDR3 loop spans 15 amino acids. The V gene's germline CDR1 is KGHSH and CDR2 LQKENI. V lost 0 bases to trimming and J lost 0 bases; unmatched junction nucleotides: 2. The CDR3 DNA sequence: TGTGCCAGCTCACCACCGACAGGGAGCTCCTACGAGCAGTACTTC. It translates to CASSPPTGSSYEQYF.

V is TRBV10-3 and J is TRBJ1-1, with 12 bases matching TRBD1. J lost 10 bases, V lost 4 bases, and 19 bases had no gene match. CDR3 size: 18 residues. CDR1 and CDR2 (germline): ENHRY, SYGVKD. The CDR3 nucleotides read TGTGCCATCAGTGTGGCAGTGAATGAGGGACAGGGGGCATTGGGAGCTTTCTTT. Translating gives CAISVAVNEGQGALGAFF.